Each of the 28 T cell receptor beta chains below was sequenced from the same sample in a study of blood T cell repertoires in COVID-19. Data came from immunoSEQ multiplex PCR; TCRdb stores just in-frame clones and leaves some out. The sample lists 100,000 to 130,000 clones, around 90% occurring once. Sequences were obtained from peripheral blood. Receptors were obtained from a woman in her twenties or thirties with acute or convalescent COVID-19.

This chain uses TRBV7-9 with TRBJ1-1; weak D call: TRBD1 (5 bases). The V end was cut by 6 bases, the J end by 0 bases, with 17 bases between. This CDR3 is built from 16 residues. CDR1 and CDR2 from the germline V gene are SEHNR and FQNEAQ (reference sequence). CDR3 DNA: TGTGCCAGCAGGCGGGGGTCGGGTCTCTTGAACACTGAAGCTTTCTTT. Residues: CASRRGSGLLNTEAFF.

V gene TRBV11-1 combines with J gene TRBJ2-7, with 10 bases matching TRBD2. Germline trimming cut 4 bases from V and 1 base from J; bases unmatched to any gene: 4. The CDR3 length is 15 residues. From germline, CDR1 is SGHAT and CDR2 FQDESV (reference sequence). The CDR3 sequence is CASSSRLAGSYEQYF. The CDR3 DNA follows: TGTGCCAGCAGCTCCAGACTAGCGGGTTCCTACGAGCAGTACTTC.

The chain is built from TRBV9 and TRBJ1-1; TRBD1 agrees at 9 bases. The CDR3 runs 13 residues. CDR1 is SGDLS, CDR2 YYNGEE, per germline. V dropped 3 bases and J dropped 5; count of bases not matched to a gene: 2. The CDR3, as DNA: TGTGCCAGCAGCGAGGGGACAGGGACTGAAGCTTTCTTT. Amino acids: CASSEGTGTEAFF.

The rearrangement joins TRBV5-5 to TRBJ1-1, with a tentative D call TRBD1 (6 bases). The CDR3 consists of 13 residues. Trimming cost V 4 bases and J 7 bases, with 14 bases left between them. From germline, CDR1 is SGHKS and CDR2 YYEKEE (reference sequence). For the CDR3, the DNA is TGTGCCAGCAGCCCGACAGGTGGCATTGAAGCTTTCTTT. Its translation: CASSPTGGIEAFF.

The rearrangement links TRBV4-1 to TRBJ2-1; D unresolved. The CDR3 is made up of 18 amino acids. The germline V and J ends were trimmed by 0 bases and 0 bases, with 15 bases remaining between them. Germline CDR1 reads MGHRA; CDR2 reads YSYEKL. The CDR3 coding sequence is TGCGCCAGCAGCCAAGAGAACAGATCCCTTAGCTCCTACAATGAGCAGTTCTTC. This translates into CASSQENRSLSSYNEQFF.

V gene TRBV5-6 combines with J gene TRBJ1-1, with a tentative D call TRBD1 (5 bases). Trimming removed 0 bases at V and 8 bases at J, with 8 bases between. Germline V gene data show CDR1 as SGHDT and CDR2 as YYEEEE. The CDR3 runs to 12 residues. This CDR3 is CASSLVAGEAFF. CDR3 nucleotides: TGTGCCAGCAGCTTGGTAGCAGGGGAAGCTTTCTTT.

This chain connects TRBV6-4 to TRBJ2-1; TRBD2 is a possible D gene (7 bases). The CDR3 sequence is 14 residues long. V lost 3 bases to trimming and J lost 5 bases, with 11 bases between them. CDR1 is MRHNA, CDR2 SNTAGT, per germline. The DNA for the CDR3 is TGTGCCAGCAGTGAACAGGGAGGGAACAATGAGCAGTTCTTC. Its protein product is CASSEQGGNNEQFF.

The chain employs TRBV28 and TRBJ2-7; tentative D call: TRBD2 (6 bases). Germline lookup yields CDR1 MDHEN and CDR2 SYDVKM. This CDR3 has 14 amino acids. V lost 2 bases, J lost 2 bases, and 10 bases lay in between. The CDR3 nucleotides read TGTGCCAGCAGTTTACCCGGGAGCGCCTACGAGCAGTACTTC. Translation gives CASSLPGSAYEQYF.

CDR3 nucleotide sequence: TGTGCCAGCAGCCAGGACAGGGGAGCTTTCTTT. This gives the protein CASSQDRGAFF. This rearrangement joins TRBV11-3 to TRBJ1-1; 9 bases fit TRBD1. Germline V gene data show CDR1 as SGHNT and CDR2 as YENEEA. V lost 5 bases and J lost 10; bases outside the gene matches: 2. CDR3 size: 11 residues.

The J gene is TRBJ2-1, the V gene TRBV6-5, with TRBD2 matching over 10 bases. The CDR3 loop spans 16 amino acids. Germline V gene sequence: CDR1 MNHEY, CDR2 SVGAGI. V was clipped by 4 bases and J by 6 bases; unmatched bases: 9. The CDR3 spells CASSSMSGGARNEQFF. In DNA, the CDR3 is TGTGCCAGCAGTTCGATGAGCGGGGGGGCCCGCAATGAGCAGTTCTTC.

CDR3 sequence reads: CAISERRDNYGYTF. Written as DNA, the CDR3 is TGTGCCATCAGTGAGCGGAGGGACAACTATGGCTACACCTTC. The V gene is TRBV10-3, the J gene TRBJ1-2; possible D gene TRBD1, 5 bases. With 2 bases removed from V and 2 bases from J, the gap between germline ends came to 9 bases. CDR1 and CDR2 from the germline V gene are ENHRY and SYGVKD. The CDR3 totals 14 residues.

The genes are TRBV6-5 and TRBJ1-1; D remains unclear. CDR1 is MNHEY, CDR2 SVGAGI, per germline. Trimming shortened V by 6 bases and J by 2 bases, and 4 bases separated the two germline ends. The length of the CDR3 is 11 residues. CDR3 sequence reads: CASRTNTEAFF. In DNA, the CDR3 is TGTGCCAGCAGAACTAACACTGAAGCTTTCTTT.

This chain connects TRBV11-3 to TRBJ1-2; D gene uncertain. Germline V CDR1 and CDR2: SGHNT, YENEEA. This CDR3 comprises 12 residues. Trimming cost V 4 bases and J 7 bases, with 10 bases left between them. The CDR3 DNA is TGTGCCAGCAGCTACTTCGGGGTTGGCTACACCTTC. Encoded protein: CASSYFGVGYTF.

J is TRBJ2-7 and V is TRBV11-2; 10 positions match TRBD2. The CDR3 runs 19 residues. Germline CDR1 is SGHAT and CDR2 is FQNNGV. V lost 6 bases to trimming and J lost 2 bases; unmatched junction nucleotides: 19. In DNA form, the CDR3 reads TGTGCCAGCAGGAGTGTCCGAGGGTTAACTAGCGGGAAGACCTACGAGCAGTACTTC. Translation: CASRSVRGLTSGKTYEQYF.

V is TRBV4-1 and J is TRBJ1-2; weak D call: TRBD1 (5 bases). Germline loops: CDR1 MGHRA, CDR2 YSYEKL. Between the trimmed V and J ends, which lost 4 bases and 4 bases, there was a span of 13 bases. This CDR3 spans 14 amino acids. The CDR3 region is CASSPEGLFYGYTF. CDR3 bases: TGCGCCAGCAGCCCCGAGGGACTCTTCTATGGCTACACCTTC.

The chain uses TRBV4-3 and TRBJ1-1; D gene uncertain. V was pared by 0 bases and J by 1 base, with 6 bases between. CDR1 and CDR2 from the germline V gene are LGHNA and YSLEER. The CDR3 has 14 amino acids. In nucleotides, the CDR3 is TGCGCCAGCAGCCAAGAGACACGGAACACTGAAGCTTTCTTT. It encodes CASSQETRNTEAFF.

The chain is built from TRBV7-6 and TRBJ1-2, with TRBD1 matching over 8 bases. CDR3 size: 14 residues. The germline CDR1 and CDR2 sequences are SGHVS and FNYEAQ. J lost 4 bases, V lost 5 bases, and 6 bases had no gene match. The CDR3 DNA reads TGTGCCAGCAGCCCAGGGGGCGAGATCTATGGCTACACCTTC. As protein: CASSPGGEIYGYTF. Based on the CDR3 plus reference TRBV7-6 and TRBJ1-2, the full variable domain is GAGVSQSPRYKVTKRGQDVALRCDPISGHVSLYWYRQALGQGPEFLTYFNYEAQQDKSGLPNDRFSAERPEGSISTLTIQRTEQRDSAMYRCASSPGGEIYGYTFGSGTRLTVV.

The chain combines TRBV28 with TRBJ1-4; 10 bases are shared with TRBD1. V dropped 3 bases and J dropped 6; count of bases not matched to a gene: 7. The CDR3 runs 16 residues. In germline, CDR1 is MDHEN, CDR2 SYDVKM. CDR3 region: CASSLLPGTGDEKLFF. As DNA, the CDR3 is TGTGCCAGCAGTTTGCTCCCCGGGACAGGGGATGAAAAACTGTTTTTT.

V usage is TRBV5-4 and J usage is TRBJ2-3; 7 nucleotides align to TRBD2. This CDR3 region has 16 residues. V lost 3 bases to trimming and J lost 5 bases; unmatched junction nucleotides: 12. CDR1 is SGHNT and CDR2 is YYREEE in the germline V gene (reference sequence). The DNA for the CDR3 is TGTGCCAGCAGCTCTGCGAGCGGCAGCGGGGTAGATACGCAGTATTTT. Amino acid sequence: CASSSASGSGVDTQYF.

This clone was seen once. The chain is built from TRBV9 and TRBJ2-1, with 11 bases lining up with TRBD1. Per the germline V gene, CDR1 is SGDLS and CDR2 is YYNGEE. The CDR3 loop spans 16 amino acids. Unmatched junction bases numbered 12, after V lost 4 bases and J lost 9 bases. CDR3 sequence (DNA): TGTGCCAGCAGCCAGGCCGGGACAGGGGGTGAAGGTGAGCAGTTCTTC. Its protein product is CASSQAGTGGEGEQFF.

This chain links TRBV6-2 or TRBV6-3 with TRBJ1-3, with 9 bases fitting TRBD1. Germline V gene sequence: CDR1 MNHEY, CDR2 SVGEGT. Trimming cost V 4 bases and J 2 bases; bases outside gene matches: 12. This CDR3 comprises 18 residues. The CDR3 DNA follows: TGTGCCAGCAGTTCCCGACCTTGGACAGGGGAAACTGGAAACACCATATATTTT. As protein: CASSSRPWTGETGNTIYF.

The table lists this clone with a count of one. The chain couples TRBV12-5 to TRBJ2-3, with D unclear. The germline CDR1 and CDR2 sequences are LGHNT and FRNRAP. This CDR3 has 18 amino acids. The V end was cut by 6 bases, the J end by 4 bases, with 26 bases between. CDR3 bases: TGTGCTAGTGGACTGGCTCGAAAAGACAATCCTGGGCCAGATACGCAGTATTTT. It specifies CASGLARKDNPGPDTQYF.

J is TRBJ2-2 and V is TRBV11-2; 10 nucleotides agree with TRBD2. The germline CDR1 and CDR2 sequences are SGHAT and FQNNGV. CDR3 length: 16 amino acids. Unmatched junction bases numbered 3, after V lost 4 bases and J lost 1 base. This chain's CDR3 is CASSSRLAGNTGELFF. The CDR3 bases are TGTGCCAGCAGCTCCAGACTAGCGGGGAACACCGGGGAGCTGTTTTTT.

The chain carries TRBV4-1 and TRBJ1-5, with a weak D call TRBD1 (6 bases). Germline V gene data show CDR1 as MGHRA and CDR2 as YSYEKL. The CDR3 loop spans 16 amino acids. Trimming shortened V by 8 bases and J by 0 bases, and 17 bases separated the two germline ends. CDR3 bases: TGCGCCAGCCGCCCTGGGACATCTTATAGCAATCAGCCCCAGCATTTT. Translated, it gives CASRPGTSYSNQPQHF.

The rearrangement uses TRBV3-1 (or the pseudogene TRBV3-2) and TRBJ1-2, with D maybe TRBD1 (5 bases). V lost 2 bases, J lost 8 bases, and 15 bases lay in between. Per germline, CDR1 LGHDT and CDR2 YNNKEL (reference sequence). CDR3 length: 14 amino acids. The CDR3 loop is CASSQSWGLRGYTF. DNA for the CDR3: TGTGCCAGCAGCCAATCATGGGGCTTGAGGGGCTACACCTTC.

V gene TRBV19 combines with J gene TRBJ1-2, with D possibly matching TRBD1 (5 bases). The CDR3 consists of 15 residues. CDR1 and CDR2 (germline): LNHDA, SQIVND (reference sequence). V was pared by 5 bases and J by 3 bases, with 16 bases between. The CDR3 is CASSPQLGGDYGYTF. The CDR3 nucleotides are TGTGCCAGTAGTCCTCAGCTGGGAGGGGACTATGGCTACACCTTC. Based on the CDR3 plus reference TRBV19 and TRBJ1-2, the full variable domain is DGGITQSPKYLFRKEGQNVTLSCEQNLNHDAMYWYRQDPGQGLRLIYYSQIVNDFQKGDIAEGYSVSREKKESFPLTVTSAQKNPTAFYLCASSPQLGGDYGYTFGSGTRLTVV.

V and J are TRBV19 and TRBJ2-3, with D perhaps matching TRBD2 (5 bases). The V end lost 7 bases, the J end lost 0 bases, and 20 bases lay between the germline ends. The CDR3 has 17 residues. Germline CDR1 reads LNHDA; CDR2 reads SQIVND (reference sequence). CDR3 nucleotides: TGTGCCAGTAAGGAAGGAGGTAGACTTTTCAGCACAGATACGCAGTATTTT. Amino acids: CASKEGGRLFSTDTQYF.

The chain uses TRBV5-6 and TRBJ1-5, with 7 bases identical to TRBD1. The V gene's germline CDR1 is SGHDT and CDR2 YYEEEE. V gave up 4 bases and J gave up 3 bases; unmatched junction bases: 7. CDR3 length: 15 residues. In nucleotides, the CDR3 is TGTGCCAGCAGCACCATCGGGACAGCCAATCAGCCCCAGCATTTT. This encodes CASSTIGTANQPQHF.